The 19 T cell receptor beta chains listed next were all sequenced from one sample in a study of blood T cell repertoires in COVID-19. TCRdb keeps only in-frame clones here, not all; method: immunoSEQ multiplex PCR. The repertoire holds around 320,000 clones, with roughly 90% as singletons. The material sequenced was peripheral blood. The source is a woman under 40 with COVID-19, enrolled during active disease.

The chain uses TRBV7-2 and TRBJ2-7; 8 bases match TRBD2. After removal of 1 base from V and 4 bases from J, the junction contained 6 bases not matched to a gene. The germline V gene has CDR1 SGHTA and CDR2 FQGNSA. The CDR3 sequence is 15 residues long. As DNA, the CDR3 is TGTGCCAGCAGCTTAGGGCACGGGGGGGGATACGAGCAGTACTTC. As protein: CASSLGHGGGYEQYF.

The V call is TRBV12-5, the J call TRBJ2-1; D call uncertain. The CDR3 sequence is 13 residues long. Germline V gene lookup returns CDR1 LGHNT and CDR2 FRNRAP. Trimming took off 0 bases at V and 8 bases at J, with 8 bases between the two ends. CDR3 nucleotide sequence: TGTGCTAGTGGTTTGGTCCTCGCGGATGAGCAGTTCTTC. Its translation is CASGLVLADEQFF.

The chain carries TRBV7-9 and TRBJ2-5; 10 bases are a match to TRBD2. In germline, CDR1 is SEHNR, CDR2 FQNEAQ (reference sequence). The length of the CDR3 is 14 residues. Trimming took 3 bases from V and 4 from J; bases not matched to a gene: 2. This CDR3 is CASSLGTSAETQYF. Written as DNA, the CDR3 is TGTGCCAGCAGCTTGGGGACTAGCGCAGAGACCCAGTACTTC.

The chain carries TRBV6-4 and TRBJ2-2, with D maybe TRBD2 (6 bases). This CDR3 region has 15 residues. V was pared by 8 bases and J by 3 bases, with 16 bases between. Germline V lookup: CDR1 MRHNA, CDR2 SNTAGT. The chain's CDR3 is CASRGTGGHTGELFF. Written as DNA, the CDR3 is TGTGCCAGCCGGGGGACCGGGGGTCACACCGGGGAGCTGTTTTTT.

The chain couples TRBV28 to TRBJ1-2, with D perhaps matching TRBD1 (5 bases). Germline CDR1 is MDHEN and CDR2 is SYDVKM. Trimming shortened V by 3 bases and J by 2 bases, and 7 bases separated the two germline ends. The CDR3 is 13 residues long. The CDR3 DNA sequence: TGTGCCAGCAGTTTTCGACAGAACTATGGCTACACCTTC. Encoded protein: CASSFRQNYGYTF.

This chain links TRBV15 with TRBJ2-2, with 9 bases that match TRBD1. This CDR3 comprises 15 residues. Per the germline V gene, CDR1 is LNHNV and CDR2 is YYDKDF (reference sequence). The V and J ends lost 5 bases and 8 bases, in that order; junction bases with no gene match: 9. The DNA of the CDR3 is TGTGCCACCAGCCTAGAGATGGGGACAGGGGGGGAGCTGTTTTTT. This codes for CATSLEMGTGGELFF.

The V call is TRBV7-8, the J call TRBJ2-7; 7 bases fit TRBD1. The CDR3 contains 16 residues. With V trimmed by 5 bases and J by 5 bases, 15 bases remained unmatched. Germline CDR1 SGHVS, CDR2 FQNEAQ. The DNA for the CDR3 is TGTGCCAGCAGCCATTCCGTCGGCAGGGGGATGGACGAGCAGTACTTC. This encodes CASSHSVGRGMDEQYF.

The chain couples TRBV5-6 to TRBJ1-3; a weak D match, TRBD1 (5 bases). CDR3 length equals 16 residues. V was trimmed by 0 bases and J by 1 base, leaving 11 bases between them. Per germline, CDR1 SGHDT and CDR2 YYEEEE. The chain's CDR3 is CASSLGAPGSGNTIYF. In DNA, the CDR3 is TGTGCCAGCAGCTTGGGGGCGCCAGGGTCTGGAAACACCATATATTTT. Full variable domain (missing parts from reference TRBV5-6 and TRBJ1-3): DAGVTQSPTHLIKTRGQQVTLRCSPKSGHDTVSWYQQALGQGPQFIFQYYEEEERQRGNFPDRFSGHQFPNYSSELNVNALLLGDSALYLCASSLGAPGSGNTIYFGEGSWLTVV.

In its sample, this clone was seen a few times. This chain joins TRBV5-1 and TRBJ1-2; D is perhaps TRBD1 (5 bases). The CDR3 length is 14 residues. The germline gives CDR1 SGHRS, CDR2 YFSETQ. V dropped 4 bases and J dropped 4 bases, with 14 bases sitting between them. Written as DNA, the CDR3 is TGCGCCAGCAGCCAAGAGACAGTCCTCTATGGCTACACCTTC. Its protein product is CASSQETVLYGYTF. Full variable domain (missing parts from reference TRBV5-1 and TRBJ1-2): KAGVTQTPRYLIKTRGQQVTLSCSPISGHRSVSWYQQTPGQGLQFLFEYFSETQRNKGNFPGRFSGRQFSNSRSEMNVSTLELGDSALYLCASSQETVLYGYTFGSGTRLTVV.

The V call is TRBV6-1, the J call TRBJ1-4; 8 nucleotides align to TRBD1. V lost 3 bases to trimming and J lost 7 bases; unmatched junction nucleotides: 4. This CDR3 has 14 residues. Germline V gene sequence: CDR1 MNHNS, CDR2 SASEGT. The CDR3 DNA reads TGTGCCAGCAGTGACAGGGGGCCTGGTGAAAAACTGTTTTTT. Translating gives CASSDRGPGEKLFF.

The chain carries TRBV4-1 and TRBJ1-1; perhaps TRBD1 as D (6 bases). There are 15 residues in the CDR3. Looked up from germline, CDR1 is MGHRA and CDR2 is YSYEKL. The ends were cut back, 2 bases at V and 0 bases at J, with 10 bases in the middle. CDR3 sequence (DNA): TGCGCCAGCAGCCAATCCAGGGACATGAACACTGAAGCTTTCTTT. It encodes CASSQSRDMNTEAFF.

This chain links TRBV6-1 with TRBJ1-2; D uncertain. Between the trimmed V and J ends, which lost 2 bases and 8 bases, there was a span of 12 bases. The V gene's germline CDR1 is MNHNS and CDR2 SASEGT. The CDR3 contains 13 residues. The CDR3 DNA reads as TGTGCCAGCAGTGAATTTGGGCAGGTGGGCTACACCTTC. Protein product: CASSEFGQVGYTF.

This sequence joins TRBV14 and TRBJ2-3, with D tentatively TRBD2 (6 bases). CDR1 is SGHDN and CDR2 is FVKESK in the germline V gene. Deletions cut 5 bases from V and 2 bases from J, with 17 bases between. This CDR3 spans 16 amino acids. The CDR3: CASSSTPGLNTDTQYF. CDR3 nucleotide sequence: TGTGCCAGCAGCTCTACCCCGGGACTGAACACAGATACGCAGTATTTT.

V and J are TRBV6-5 and TRBJ1-4, with TRBD1 identical over 10 bases. The CDR3 is 14 amino acids. Germline CDR1 is MNHEY and CDR2 is SVGAGI. J lost 8 bases, V lost 6 bases, and 6 bases had no gene match. The CDR3 DNA reads TGTGCCAGCAGAACGACAGGGGGCAGGGAAAAACTGTTTTTT. It encodes CASRTTGGREKLFF.

The chain has TRBV7-2 and TRBJ2-7; D is perhaps TRBD2 (6 bases). V shed 1 base and J shed 4 bases, with 14 bases lying between them. Germline V gene sequence: CDR1 SGHTA, CDR2 FQGNSA. The CDR3 runs 15 residues. DNA of the CDR3: TGTGCCAGCAGCTTAGATGCGGGGCTCCTATACGAGCAGTACTTC. Its protein product is CASSLDAGLLYEQYF.

The chain combines TRBV27 with TRBJ2-2, with D maybe TRBD2 (5 bases). The CDR3 is 13 residues long. Per germline, CDR1 MNHEY and CDR2 SMNVEV (reference sequence). V was trimmed by 2 bases and J by 4 bases, leaving 5 bases between them. The CDR3: CASSLAGTGELFF. The CDR3 DNA sequence: TGTGCCAGCAGTTTAGCGGGCACCGGGGAGCTGTTTTTT.

The chain has TRBV20-1 and TRBJ2-3, with D unresolved. The CDR3 totals 11 residues. V lost 6 bases and J 6 bases, leaving 10 bases between the germline ends. Per the germline V gene, CDR1 is DFQATT and CDR2 is SNEGSKA (reference sequence). CDR3 sequence reads: CSAPELDTQYF. The CDR3 DNA is TGCAGTGCCCCTGAGTTGGATACGCAGTATTTT.

The V and J genes are TRBV18 and TRBJ2-2, with 12 bases that match TRBD2. The V and J ends lost 3 bases and 1 base, in that order; junction bases with no gene match: 0. Germline V gene data show CDR1 as KGHSH and CDR2 as LQKENI. The CDR3 spans 16 residues. The CDR3 region is CASSPGLAGNTGELFF. CDR3 bases: TGTGCCAGCTCACCGGGACTAGCGGGGAACACCGGGGAGCTGTTTTTT. Drawing the rest from reference TRBV18 and TRBJ2-2, the complete variable domain is NAGVMQNPRHLVRRRGQEARLRCSPMKGHSHVYWYRQLPEEGLKFMVYLQKENIIDESGMPKERFSAEFPKEGPSILRIQQVVRGDSAAYFCASSPGLAGNTGELFFGEGSRLTVL.

The genes are TRBV7-9 and TRBJ1-2; TRBD1 matches at 7 bases. V lost 5 bases to trimming and J lost 4 bases; unmatched junction nucleotides: 13. Germline V CDR1 and CDR2: SEHNR, FQNEAQ (reference sequence). The CDR3 is 16 amino acids. The CDR3 loop reads CASSETGTELTYGYTF. The CDR3 coding sequence is TGTGCCAGCAGCGAGACAGGGACCGAGTTGACCTATGGCTACACCTTC.